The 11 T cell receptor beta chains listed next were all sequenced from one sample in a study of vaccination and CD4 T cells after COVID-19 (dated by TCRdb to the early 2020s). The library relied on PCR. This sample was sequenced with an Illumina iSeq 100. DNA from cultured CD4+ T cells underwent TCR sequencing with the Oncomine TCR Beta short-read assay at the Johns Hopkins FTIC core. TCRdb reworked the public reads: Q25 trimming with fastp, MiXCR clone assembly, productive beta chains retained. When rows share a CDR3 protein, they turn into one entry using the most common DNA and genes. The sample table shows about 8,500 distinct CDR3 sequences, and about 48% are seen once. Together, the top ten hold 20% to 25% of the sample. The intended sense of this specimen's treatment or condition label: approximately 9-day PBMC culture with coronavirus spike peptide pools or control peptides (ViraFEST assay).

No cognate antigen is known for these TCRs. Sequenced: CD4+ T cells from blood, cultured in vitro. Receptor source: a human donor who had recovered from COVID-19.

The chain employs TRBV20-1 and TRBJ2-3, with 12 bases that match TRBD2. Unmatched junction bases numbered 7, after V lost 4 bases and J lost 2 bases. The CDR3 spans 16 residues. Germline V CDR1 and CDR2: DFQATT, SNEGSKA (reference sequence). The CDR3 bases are TGCAGTGCTACCCGACTAGCGGGAGACAACACAGATACGCAGTATTTT. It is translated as CSATRLAGDNTDTQYF.

The CDR3 region has the DNA TGCGCCAGCAGCTTGTTGGGACAGCTAAACATTCAGTACTTC. This encodes CASSLLGQLNIQYF. The chain combines TRBV5-1 with TRBJ2-4, with 7 bases identical to TRBD1. The CDR3 spans 14 residues. Germline V gives CDR1 SGHRS, CDR2 YFSETQ. V lost 1 base and J lost 6; bases outside the gene matches: 4.

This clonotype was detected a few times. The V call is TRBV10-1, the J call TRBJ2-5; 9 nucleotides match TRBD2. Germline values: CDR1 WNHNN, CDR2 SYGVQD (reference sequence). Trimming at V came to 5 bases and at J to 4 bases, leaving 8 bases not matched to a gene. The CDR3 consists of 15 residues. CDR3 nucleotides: TGCGCCAGCAGTTACTCCTCGCGGGGGGGAGAGACCCAGTACTTC. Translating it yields CASSYSSRGGETQYF.

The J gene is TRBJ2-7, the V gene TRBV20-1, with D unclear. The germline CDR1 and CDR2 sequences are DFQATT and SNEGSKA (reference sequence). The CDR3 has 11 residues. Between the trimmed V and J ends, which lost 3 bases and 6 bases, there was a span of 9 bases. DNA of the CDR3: TGCAGTGCTAGGGGCAAAGGCGAGCAGTACTTC. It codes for CSARGKGEQYF.

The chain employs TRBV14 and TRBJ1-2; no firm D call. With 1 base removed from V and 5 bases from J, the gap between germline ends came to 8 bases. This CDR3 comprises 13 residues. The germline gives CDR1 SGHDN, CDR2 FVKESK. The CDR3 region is CASSQGLQYGYTF. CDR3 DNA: TGTGCCAGCAGCCAAGGTCTCCAATATGGCTACACCTTC.

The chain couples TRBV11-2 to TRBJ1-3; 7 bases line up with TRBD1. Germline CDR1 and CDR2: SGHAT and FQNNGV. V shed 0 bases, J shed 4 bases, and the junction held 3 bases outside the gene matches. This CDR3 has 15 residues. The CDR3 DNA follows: TGTGCCAGCAGCTTAGAGGACAGGATGGGAAACACCATATATTTT. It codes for CASSLEDRMGNTIYF.

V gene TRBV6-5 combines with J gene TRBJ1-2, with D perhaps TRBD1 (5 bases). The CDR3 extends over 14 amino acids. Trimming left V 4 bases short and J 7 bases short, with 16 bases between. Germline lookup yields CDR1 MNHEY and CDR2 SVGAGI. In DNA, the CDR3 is TGTGCCAGCAGTTCGTCCGGGGGTGGGGGTGGCTACACCTTC. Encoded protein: CASSSSGGGGGYTF.

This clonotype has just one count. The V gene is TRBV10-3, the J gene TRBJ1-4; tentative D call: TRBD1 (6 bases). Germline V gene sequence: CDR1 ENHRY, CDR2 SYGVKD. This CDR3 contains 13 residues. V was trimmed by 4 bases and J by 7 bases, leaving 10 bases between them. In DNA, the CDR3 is TGTGCCATCAGTGGGGGGGCGGCTGAAAAACTGTTTTTT. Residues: CAISGGAAEKLFF.

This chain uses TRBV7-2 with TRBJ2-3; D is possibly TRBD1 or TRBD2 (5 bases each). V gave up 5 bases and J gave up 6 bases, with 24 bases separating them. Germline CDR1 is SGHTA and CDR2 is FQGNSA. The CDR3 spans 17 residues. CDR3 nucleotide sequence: TGTGCCAGCAGCCAAGTAGTGGGGGACCCCGACGGCGATACGCAGTATTTT. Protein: CASSQVVGDPDGDTQYF.

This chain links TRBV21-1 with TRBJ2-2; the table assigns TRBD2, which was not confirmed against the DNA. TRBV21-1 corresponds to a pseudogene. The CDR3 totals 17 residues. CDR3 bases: TGTGCCAGCAGCAAAGGTTATCTAGCGGGAGTGTCCGGGGAGCTGTTTTTT. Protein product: CASSKGYLAGVSGELFF.

The CDR3 sequence: CSASMQGAYNEQFF. The CDR3 DNA sequence: TGCAGTGCTAGCATGCAGGGGGCCTACAATGAGCAGTTCTTC. V gene TRBV20-1 combines with J gene TRBJ2-1; 7 nucleotides agree with TRBD1. Looked up from germline, CDR1 is DFQATT and CDR2 is SNEGSKA (reference sequence). Trimming cost V 3 bases and J 2 bases; bases outside gene matches: 4. CDR3 length equals 14 residues.